What follows are 13 T cell receptor beta chains derived from one specimen sequenced in a study of blood T cell repertoires in COVID-19. Clones were sequenced by immunoSEQ multiplex PCR, and TCRdb holds only the in-frame ones, with some missing. The sample yields approximately 350,000 clones, 75% to 90% seen once. The sample taken for sequencing was PBMCs or T cells enriched from blood (not recorded which). The receptors come from a woman aged 45-60 years who had recovered from COVID-19.

A few counts support this clone. The chain recombines TRBV7-2 with TRBJ2-1; D remains ambiguous. CDR1 is SGHTA and CDR2 is FQGNSA in the germline V gene. The CDR3 runs 12 residues. The V end was cut by 5 bases, the J end by 10 bases, with 12 bases between. The chain's CDR3 is CASSNLPGEQFF. CDR3 bases: TGTGCCAGCAGCAACTTACCAGGCGAGCAGTTCTTC.

J is TRBJ1-2 and V is TRBV30; D perhaps matches TRBD1 (5 bases). The V and J ends lost 2 bases and 8 bases respectively, with 15 bases between them. Germline V gene lookup returns CDR1 GTSNPN and CDR2 SVGIG (reference sequence). The CDR3 covers 13 residues. The CDR3 region has the DNA TGTGCCTGGAGTTCCAGGGTTGATGGGGGCTACACCTTC. As protein: CAWSSRVDGGYTF.

The chain joins TRBV5-1 to TRBJ1-1, with D possibly TRBD1 on 5 matching bases. The germline CDR1 and CDR2 sequences are SGHRS and YFSETQ. Trimming left V 0 bases short and J 5 bases short, with 11 bases between. The CDR3 is 14 amino acids. The CDR3 DNA reads TGCGCCAGCAGCTTGGAGGCAAAGGGGACTGAAGCTTTCTTT. Translating gives CASSLEAKGTEAFF.

J is TRBJ1-1 and V is TRBV5-8, with 8 bases identical to TRBD1. The CDR3 consists of 15 residues. Trimming cost V 2 bases and J 4 bases; bases outside gene matches: 7. Germline V gene lookup returns CDR1 SGHTS and CDR2 YDEGEE. The CDR3 region has the DNA TGTGCCAGCAGCTTCGACAGGGGCGAAGGCACTGAAGCTTTCTTT. This translates into CASSFDRGEGTEAFF.

The V call is TRBV24-1, the J call TRBJ1-2, with D uncertain. Trimming left V 3 bases short and J 1 base short, with 11 bases between. This CDR3 has 15 amino acids. Germline lookup yields CDR1 KGHDR and CDR2 SFDVKD. CDR3 nucleotides: TGTGCCACCAGTGATGGCGGTGAACTTAACTATGGCTACACCTTC. Translating it yields CATSDGGELNYGYTF.

The rearrangement joins TRBV6-5 to TRBJ1-2; D is unclear. Per the germline V gene, CDR1 is MNHEY and CDR2 is SVGAGI. The CDR3 loop spans 15 amino acids. V was cut by 6 bases and J by 4 bases, with 18 bases left in between. This CDR3 reads CASRDRPGWSYGYTF. The CDR3, as DNA: TGTGCCAGCAGGGATCGACCGGGGTGGAGCTATGGCTACACCTTC.

The table lists this clone with a count of one. The chain carries TRBV20-1 and TRBJ2-5; no clear D gene. The CDR3 has 13 residues. The ends were cut back, 3 bases at V and 5 bases at J, with 13 bases in the middle. Per germline, CDR1 DFQATT and CDR2 SNEGSKA (reference sequence). CDR3 residues: CSASELPGETQYF. The DNA of the CDR3 is TGCAGTGCTAGTGAGCTCCCCGGGGAGACCCAGTACTTC.

In its sample, this clone was seen once. This chain connects TRBV7-6 to TRBJ2-7, with D possibly being TRBD1 (6 bases). The germline V and J ends were trimmed by 1 base and 6 bases, with 16 bases remaining between them. The CDR3 runs 15 residues. Germline loops: CDR1 SGHVS, CDR2 FNYEAQ. CDR3: CASSLEGQGLGEQYF. CDR3 DNA: TGTGCCAGCAGCTTAGAAGGGCAGGGGCTGGGCGAGCAGTACTTC.

V gene TRBV11-2 combines with J gene TRBJ2-1; TRBD2 might be the D (6 bases). Germline CDR1 is SGHAT and CDR2 is FQNNGV. Trimming took 4 bases from V and 9 from J, leaving 13 bases between them. CDR3 length: 13 amino acids. CDR3 sequence: CASSSVGRGEQFF. CDR3 DNA sequence: TGTGCCAGCAGCTCGGTCGGGAGAGGTGAGCAGTTCTTC.

The CDR3 bases are TGTGCCAGCTCAAACATCCGCAGGGCCGAAGGGGAGCAGTACTTC. Protein sequence: CASSNIRRAEGEQYF. The chain links TRBV18 to TRBJ2-7; D perhaps matches TRBD1 (5 bases). In germline, CDR1 is KGHSH, CDR2 LQKENI. With 5 bases removed from V and 7 bases from J, the gap between germline ends came to 21 bases. This CDR3 comprises 15 residues.

This sequence joins TRBV6-1 and TRBJ1-3; D unresolved. In germline, CDR1 is MNHNS, CDR2 SASEGT. This CDR3 comprises 17 residues. Trimming removed 1 base at V and 0 bases at J, with 13 bases between. Here the CDR3 reads CASSEVLFGSSGNTIYF. The DNA for the CDR3 is TGTGCCAGCAGTGAAGTTTTATTTGGCAGCTCTGGAAACACCATATATTTT.

Notes on this clone: Other DNA sequences in the same sample also yield this CDR3. The genes are TRBV9 and TRBJ2-1, with TRBD2 as a possible D gene (6 bases). Looked up from germline, CDR1 is SGDLS and CDR2 is YYNGEE. CDR3 length equals 15 residues. The germline V and J ends were trimmed by 3 bases and 5 bases, with 15 bases remaining between them. The DNA for the CDR3 is TGTGCCAGCAGCGCCCCTCCGGGACTCAACAATGAGCAGTTCTTC. Encoded protein: CASSAPPGLNNEQFF.

The chain couples TRBV5-5 to TRBJ1-6; weak D call: TRBD1 (6 bases). The CDR3 is 15 residues long. The V gene lost 0 bases and the J gene lost 7 bases, with 11 bases spanning the gap. The V gene's germline CDR1 is SGHKS and CDR2 YYEKEE (reference sequence). The chain's CDR3 is CASSLDGQKNSPLHF. The CDR3 coding sequence is TGTGCCAGCAGCTTGGATGGACAGAAGAATTCACCCCTCCACTTT.